The present entry profiles one T cell receptor beta chain with its context. This clonotype was seen ten or more times. Its binding antigen is unknown. No clone much larger than this one lies a single base away; base qualities are absent. This record comes from a study of prognosis after radiotherapy for stage I lung cancer (dated by TCRdb to about 2021). In terms of the full investigation: Between early 2018 and January 2019, 20 or so stage I NSCLC patients were enrolled in Nanjing, China. Enrolled patients comprised roughly 13 with newly diagnosed primary stage I lung tumors and a few with oligometastatic NSCLC after surgical resection of the primary tumor. Every patient was deemed medically inoperable, 12 to 13 because of comorbidities and over five because they refused surgery. The cohort included 10 to 15 men and over 5 women, with a median age of approximately 75 years and a range of roughly 53 to 90 years. Tumor histology was squamous cell carcinoma in several patients and adenocarcinoma in under 15. Using image-guided IMRT or VMAT, SBRT was delivered in 3 to 5 fractions at a biologically effective dose of at least 100 Gy. No patient received concurrent therapy alongside SBRT. About 20% of the 19 patients developed distant metastases after SBRT, at a median of roughly seven months; the other 15 showed no significant progression. The study profiled peripheral blood TCR beta repertoires from stage I NSCLC patients before and after stereotactic body radiotherapy and related them to distant failure. The study took one blood sample before SBRT and one after SBRT from each of 20 or so patients and sequenced all 40 or so samples.

The CDR3 runs 15 residues from the cysteine to the phenylalanine. Kept here is only the CDR3 DNA, which spans 45 bases and is read in frame from base 1. Trimming removed 6 bases from V and 4 bases from J; the gene matches leave 10 bases unexplained. Taken from the germline V gene (reference sequence), the CDR1 and CDR2 loops are DFQATT and SNEGSKA. Two rounds of multiplex PCR were performed to amplify the TCR beta CDR3 region from genomic DNA. The first PCR round used primers specific to each TRBV and TRBJ gene, and the primer sequences were filed in Chinese patent CN105087789A. The second PCR round used universal primers. The Roche High Pure PCR Template Preparation Kit was used to extract genomic DNA from frozen PBMCs. Libraries were sequenced paired-end with 151 bp reads on an Illumina HiSeq 3000. The source study handled its data this way. CutAdapt was used to discard raw reads that did not contain the multiplex PCR primer sequences. High-quality paired reads were merged into contigs with PEAR. By alignment to reference sequences, MiXCR assigned TRB V, D and J gene segments to each contig. To remove sequencing errors, CDR3 sequences were clustered according to base quality and sequence similarity. Shannon entropy, normalized by the natural log of the productive TCR sequence number, served as the measure of diversity. Clonality was computed as one minus the ratio of Shannon entropy to the natural log of the number of unique clonotypes. The Youden index of ROC curves was used to select progression-free survival cut-offs for repertoire metrics, and analyses were performed in R 3.5.3. Using fastp trimming at Q25 and MiXCR clonotype assembly, TCRdb reanalyzed the public sequencing data and kept in-frame beta chains. Every distinct CDR3 protein forms one entry, paired with its most common genes and DNA. The V and J calls shown here were made by TCRdb, not taken from the authors' results. The sample profile shows 15,000 to 20,000 distinct CDR3 sequences; 26% of them were found once. The leading ten clones occupy 22% of the sample.

All patients had node-negative disease on CT and PET/CT, and none had a history of other malignancies or prior chemotherapy or radiotherapy. Roughly 5.9 milliliters of peripheral venous blood were drawn into EDTA tubes at each of two time points. Ficoll-Paque Plus density-gradient centrifugation was used to isolate PBMCs. Immediately after collection, samples were stored at -80 degrees C until analysis. What the study reported, not specific to this receptor: Limitations of the study included a small cohort and short follow-up, and the study findings need independent validation. TRBV and TRBJ usage frequencies reportedly varied with metastasis status, involving two V genes at baseline and about 10 V and two J genes after SBRT. Post-SBRT Shannon entropy and its change from baseline were lower in patients who developed distant metastases; baseline Shannon entropy was not associated with metastases. After SBRT, the number of unique TCR clones decreased (median around 10,000 before versus several thousand after; Wilcoxon paired P=0.011). No determination of tumor specificity was made for expanded TCR clones. None of the reported P values were adjusted for multiple comparisons.

The receptor was isolated from a donor over 45 with non-small cell lung cancer. This chain is built from TRBV20-1 and TRBJ2-7; TRBD2 matches 12 bases in the middle. The material was PBMCs, obtained before or after stereotactic body radiation therapy (not recorded which). The CDR3: CSAGQRLAGVYEQYF. In nucleotide form, the sequence is TGCAGTGCGGGGCAGAGACTAGCGGGAGTGTACGAGCAGTACTTC.